The following is a T cell receptor (beta chain) sequence with its context. The sample comes from a study of T cells in localized non-small cell lung cancer. This CDR3 is 13 amino acids long. CDR1 is ENHRY and CDR2 is SYGVKD in the germline V gene. V shed 2 bases and J shed 3 bases, with 7 bases lying between them. Clones were read by immunoSEQ multiplex PCR, and TCRdb kept only the in-frame ones, dropping some. The sample yields about 6,000 clones, 25% to 30% seen once. The material sequenced was lung tumor tissue, taken before any cancer treatment. This TCR was recovered from a female donor of 60 years or more with stage I lung adenocarcinoma. The genes are TRBV10-3 and TRBJ2-5; a possible D gene is TRBD1 (5 bases). DNA for the CDR3: TGTGCCATCAGTGAGGGGGCGAAAGAGACCCAGTACTTC. The encoded protein is CAISEGAKETQYF.